This passage covers 13 T cell receptor beta chains from one sample sequenced in a study of blood T cells in healthy people across ages. Through a sample-barcoded 5' primer and a J-beta primer mix, a second PCR was run for roughly 7 to 11 cycles. In TCRdb, the 5' RACE reads were re-called with MiXCR into one record per CDR3 protein. The repertoire holds 1.2 million to 1.5 million distinct CDR3 sequences, with around 59% as singletons. The sample taken for sequencing was blood. These receptors came from a man aged 18 to 29 in good health.

The chain has TRBV2 and TRBJ1-2, with D maybe TRBD1 (5 bases). The V and J ends lost 6 bases and 3 bases respectively, with 23 bases between them. The CDR3 is 17 residues long. CDR1 is SNHLY, CDR2 FYNNEI, per germline. This chain's CDR3 is CASSPTSTGLYDYGYTF. The CDR3 bases are TGTGCCAGCAGCCCCACATCAACAGGATTATATGACTATGGCTACACCTTC.

This clonotype was counted a few times. The V call is TRBV6-5, the J call TRBJ1-2, with D maybe TRBD1 (5 bases). CDR1 and CDR2 from the germline V gene are MNHEY and SVGAGI. Trimming removed 2 bases from V and 4 bases from J, with 11 bases in between. This CDR3 is built from 14 residues. The CDR3 DNA follows: TGTGCCAGCAGTTACAGCCGGGACTCCTATGGCTACACCTTC. Protein product: CASSYSRDSYGYTF.

The chain combines TRBV2 with TRBJ1-2; 7 bases agree with TRBD1. The trim removed 6 bases at V and 4 bases at J, leaving 8 bases unmatched. Germline lookup yields CDR1 SNHLY and CDR2 FYNNEI. The CDR3 is 14 amino acids. The CDR3 reads CASSNRGPTYGYTF. Written as DNA, the CDR3 is TGTGCCAGCAGCAACAGGGGTCCCACCTATGGCTACACCTTC.

The chain carries TRBV5-1 and TRBJ2-5; D is uncertain. This CDR3 has 16 amino acids. Germline CDR1 is SGHRS and CDR2 is YFSETQ. The V and J ends lost 2 bases and 0 bases respectively, with 14 bases between them. In DNA form, the CDR3 reads TGCGCCAGCAGCTTCAACAGACACGCGTACCAAGAGACCCAGTACTTC. It specifies CASSFNRHAYQETQYF.

The rearrangement links TRBV25-1 to TRBJ2-1; 10 bases align to TRBD1. This CDR3 comprises 16 residues. V was pared by 3 bases and J by 4 bases, with 6 bases of the junction left unmatched. The germline V gene encodes CDR1 MGHDK and CDR2 SYGVNS. The CDR3 bases are TGTGCCAGCAGTGACCCCGGGACAGGGGTTTACAATGAGCAGTTCTTC. Residues: CASSDPGTGVYNEQFF.

The V call is TRBV12-3 or TRBV12-4, the J call TRBJ2-7; TRBD2 is a possible D gene (7 bases). This CDR3 region has 13 residues. The V gene lost 7 bases and the J gene lost 7 bases, with 17 bases spanning the gap. The CDR3 DNA is TGTGCCAGCATCGGGGGGCTCCTAGGGGAGCAGTACTTC. It specifies CASIGGLLGEQYF.

The sample holds a few counts of this clonotype. The V and J genes are TRBV12-3 or TRBV12-4 and TRBJ1-2, with D possibly TRBD1 on 5 matching bases. The CDR3 length is 14 residues. The V gene lost 1 base and the J gene lost 4 bases, with 10 bases spanning the gap. The chain's CDR3 is CASSLGAGAYGYTF. The CDR3 DNA reads TGTGCCAGCAGTTTAGGTGCCGGGGCCTATGGCTACACCTTC.

The chain joins TRBV10-1 to TRBJ2-4, with 7 bases that match TRBD1. CDR1 is WNHNN, CDR2 SYGVQD, per germline (reference sequence). J gave up 13 bases and V 8 bases, and 11 bases lay outside the gene matches. CDR3 length: 12 residues. The CDR3 bases are TGCGCCAGCCGGGACAGCATGGGGGAGCAGTACTTC. Translation: CASRDSMGEQYF.

The chain links TRBV7-2 to TRBJ2-5; D might be TRBD1 (5 bases). Germline loops: CDR1 SGHTA, CDR2 FQGNSA. V was trimmed by 2 bases and J by 2 bases, leaving 12 bases between them. This CDR3 is 15 amino acids long. The CDR3 sequence is CASSLRGNRQETQYF. CDR3 in DNA: TGTGCCAGCAGCTTAAGGGGCAACCGGCAAGAGACCCAGTACTTC.

The chain combines TRBV6-2 or TRBV6-3 with TRBJ2-7, with TRBD1 matching over 8 bases. The J segment lost 5 bases and the V segment lost 6 bases, leaving 6 bases of the junction unmatched. Germline values: CDR1 MNHEY, CDR2 SVGEGT. CDR3 length: 13 amino acids. For the CDR3, the DNA is TGTGCCAGCAGGGACAGGGATTCCGACGAGCAGTACTTC. It specifies CASRDRDSDEQYF.

V is TRBV20-1 and J is TRBJ2-3, with TRBD2 identical over 11 bases. The J segment lost 0 bases and the V segment lost 2 bases, leaving 1 base of the junction unmatched. CDR3 length: 15 amino acids. CDR1 and CDR2 from the germline V gene are DFQATT and SNEGSKA (reference sequence). CDR3 loop: CSARRTSGSTDTQYF. The CDR3 coding sequence is TGCAGTGCTAGAAGGACTAGCGGGAGCACAGATACGCAGTATTTT.

V is TRBV5-6 and J is TRBJ2-5, with a possible D match to TRBD2 (6 bases). The CDR3 is 14 amino acids. Looked up from germline, CDR1 is SGHDT and CDR2 is YYEEEE. V was clipped by 3 bases and J by 4 bases, with 13 bases between them. The CDR3 protein is CASSWGDFSETQYF. In nucleotides, the CDR3 is TGTGCCAGCAGCTGGGGGGACTTCTCAGAGACCCAGTACTTC. Supplemented by reference TRBV5-6 and TRBJ2-5, the full variable domain reads DAGVTQSPTHLIKTRGQQVTLRCSPKSGHDTVSWYQQALGQGPQFIFQYYEEEERQRGNFPDRFSGHQFPNYSSELNVNALLLGDSALYLCASSWGDFSETQYFGPGTRLLVL.

The rearrangement links TRBV3-1 to TRBJ1-5, with 8 bases identical to TRBD1. Germline CDR1 LGHDT, CDR2 YNNKEL (reference sequence). Losses at the gene ends were 4 bases for V and 0 bases for J; bases not matched to a gene: 8. The CDR3 consists of 17 residues. CDR3 in DNA: TGTGCCAGCAGCCCCGACAGGGGTGGTTATAGCAATCAGCCCCAGCATTTT. Translating it yields CASSPDRGGYSNQPQHF.